This record covers a single T cell receptor (beta chain). No antigen is known for it. With V trimmed by 1 base and J by 2 bases, 5 bases remained unmatched. The CDR3 extends over 15 amino acids. Germline V lookup: CDR1 SGHTA, CDR2 FQGNSA. Sequenced by immunoSEQ multiplex PCR; TCRdb stores in-frame clones only, minus some. Among roughly 93,000 clones listed, approximately 92% were seen once. This entry is derived from a study of graft-versus-host responses after intestinal transplantation. The rearrangement joins TRBV7-2 to TRBJ2-7; 7 nucleotides match TRBD2. Sequencing was performed on unstimulated CD8+ T cells sorted from spleen or lymph node cells, taken before intestinal transplant. This sequence originates from a human donor who received an intestinal transplant. For the CDR3, the DNA is TGTGCCAGCAGCTTAGTCGGGGGGTTCACCTACGAGCAGTACTTC. Amino acids: CASSLVGGFTYEQYF. The variable domain in full, with the rest retrieved from reference TRBV7-2 and TRBJ2-7, is GAGVSQSPSNKVTEKGKDVELRCDPISGHTALYWYRQSLGQGLEFLIYFQGNSAPDKSGLPSDRFSAERTGGSVSTLTIQRTQQEDSAVYLCASSLVGGFTYEQYFGPGTRLTVT.